Here is one T cell receptor (beta chain) with its context. Its antigen is as yet unknown. Trimming left V 5 bases short and J 3 bases short, with 17 bases between. CDR1 MNHNS and CDR2 SASEGT come from the germline V gene. The CDR3 covers 16 residues. The data derive from a study of glioma-infiltrating T cells. Points from the study as a whole: Tissue and blood shared very few CDR3 sequences. Non-neoplastic patients had below-expected tissue-blood divergence, while all gliomas exceeded expectation.

Using RNA template, CDR3s of TCR alpha and beta were amplified with iRepertoire arm-PCR. Each CDR3 protein is one row after TCRdb ran MiXCR on the multiplex PCR reads. The top ten clones hold just under 35% of a sample with over 100,000 distinct CDR3 sequences, under 30% of them seen once. The rearrangement links TRBV6-1 to TRBJ1-5; maybe TRBD1 (6 bases). The sequence derives from a human donor with low-grade glioma or glioblastoma, undergoing nonglioma brain surgery, or in good health (not recorded which). Material for sequencing was glioma tissue, nonneoplastic brain tissue, or PBMCs (not recorded which). CDR3: CASSPLIGQYNQPQHF. The CDR3, as DNA: TGTGCCAGCAGTCCCCTAATAGGACAGTACAATCAGCCCCAGCATTTT.